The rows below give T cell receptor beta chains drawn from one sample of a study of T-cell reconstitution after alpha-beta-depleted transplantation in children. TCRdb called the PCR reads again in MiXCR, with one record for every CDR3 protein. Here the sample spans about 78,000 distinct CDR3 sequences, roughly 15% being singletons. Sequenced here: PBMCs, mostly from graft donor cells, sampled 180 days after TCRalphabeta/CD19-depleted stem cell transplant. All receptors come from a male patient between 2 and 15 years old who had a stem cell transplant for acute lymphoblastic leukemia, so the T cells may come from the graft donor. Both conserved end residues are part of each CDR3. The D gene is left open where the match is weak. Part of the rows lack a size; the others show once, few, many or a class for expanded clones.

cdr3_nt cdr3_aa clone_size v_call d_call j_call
TGCAGCTCGGGGCGGACTGACTACACCTTC CSSGRTDYTF . TRBV29-1 . TRBJ1-2
TGCAGTGCTAGAGAAGTCGGTTTGGGGCCCCAGCATTTT CSAREVGLGPQHF . TRBV20-1 . TRBJ1-5
TGTGCCAGCAGCCCCGGGCTGTATAATGAAAAACTGTTTTTT CASSPGLYNEKLFF . TRBV5-4 . TRBJ1-4
TGTGCCAGCAGTTTTAGCCGGGAAGCTTTCTTT CASSFSREAFF . TRBV12-3/TRBV12-4 . TRBJ1-1
TGTGCCAGCAGCCTCCGTTCAGGGGCGAGGACCTACGAGCAGTACTTC CASSLRSGARTYEQYF many TRBV9 . TRBJ2-7
TGTGCCAGCAGCCCCAACCGGGTCTCTGGGGCCAACGTCCTGACTTTC CASSPNRVSGANVLTF few TRBV9 . TRBJ2-6
TGTGCCAGCTCCCGAGGGGGACACCCTCGTAACACTGAAGCTTTCTTT CASSRGGHPRNTEAFF few TRBV6-1 . TRBJ1-1
TGTGCCAGCAGAACTAGCGGAAACACCGGGGAGCTGTTTTTT CASRTSGNTGELFF few TRBV7-9 TRBD2 TRBJ2-2
TGCAGTGCTTCGGGACAGGGGGCCAGTGGCTACACCTTC CSASGQGASGYTF few TRBV20-1 TRBD1 TRBJ1-2
TGTGCCAGCAGCTTAGCGAAAAACATTCAGTACTTC CASSLAKNIQYF many TRBV7-2 . TRBJ2-4
TGTGCCAGCAGCTTAGCCTATTCCTACAATGAGCAGTTCTTC CASSLAYSYNEQFF . TRBV7-9 . TRBJ2-1
TGTGCCTTCAGTTTAGTGTGGAAGGACTACAGGAACACCGGGGAGCTGTTTTTT CAFSLVWKDYRNTGELFF . TRBV2 . TRBJ2-2
TGTGCCACCAGCACTTTCCTCCGGGACGGCGAAGCTTTCTTT CATSTFLRDGEAFF . TRBV15 . TRBJ1-1
TGTGCCATTTCAGGGTATTCCACAGATACGCAGTATTTT CAISGYSTDTQYF many TRBV10-3 . TRBJ2-3
TGTGCCAGCCACCCGGGACAGTATAGCAATCAGCCCCAGCATTTT CASHPGQYSNQPQHF few TRBV10-3 TRBD1 TRBJ1-5
TGTGCCAGCAGTCTCACAGGAATTAAGGGAGAGACCCAGTACTTC CASSLTGIKGETQYF few TRBV28 . TRBJ2-5
TGTGCCAGCAGGCCCGGGACAGGGATCGCGAACACCGGGGAGCTGTTTTTT CASRPGTGIANTGELFF . TRBV7-9 TRBD1 TRBJ2-2
TGTGCCAGCTGCTTAGCGAATAAGGGGATGGGAATGAAAAGGGTGTTTTTT CASCLANKGMGMKRVFF . TRBV7-2 . TRBJ1-4
TGTGCCAGCAGTTTAGGGTTAGGGCAGGAGCAGTACTTC CASSLGLGQEQYF . TRBV27 . TRBJ2-7
TGCGCCAGCAGCCAAGCGGGAGTGAACACCGGGGAGCTGTTTTTT CASSQAGVNTGELFF . TRBV4-3 . TRBJ2-2
TGTGCCAGCAGCTTGTTGTCAGGGGATGAGCAGTTCTTC CASSLLSGDEQFF many TRBV5-6 . TRBJ2-1
TGCGCCAGCAGCCCGGACAGGGAGGGCTACGAGCAGTACTTC CASSPDREGYEQYF few TRBV5-1 . TRBJ2-7
TGTGCCAGCAGCTTAGCTGGGACAGGCCGGGTGGGCACTGAAGCTTTCTTT CASSLAGTGRVGTEAFF many TRBV7-8 TRBD1 TRBJ1-1
TGCGCCAGCAGCTTGGGAAGAAGGCGATATAATGAAAAACTGTTTTTT CASSLGRRRYNEKLFF many TRBV5-1 . TRBJ1-4
TGTGCCAGCAGCTTAGAAACAGGGGGCTACAATGAGCAGTTCTTC CASSLETGGYNEQFF . TRBV11-3 TRBD1 TRBJ2-1
TGTGCCAGCAGTTACGAGAACACTGAAGCTTTCTTT CASSYENTEAFF few TRBV6-5 . TRBJ1-1
TGCAGTGCTAGGGGGACAGTCTCAGACTATGGCTACACCTTC CSARGTVSDYGYTF few TRBV20-1 TRBD1 TRBJ1-2
TGCAGTGCTAGTAAAACGGGGGCGGCAGATACGCAGTATTTT CSASKTGAADTQYF . TRBV20-1 . TRBJ2-3
TGTGCCTGGAGGGGTCAGGGAAAAGGGCCCAAAAACATTCAGTACTTC CAWRGQGKGPKNIQYF . TRBV30 . TRBJ2-4
TGTGCCAGCAGCCCGGACGGGAACACTGAAGCTTTCTTT CASSPDGNTEAFF few TRBV28 . TRBJ1-1
TGTGCCAGCAGTTTAAGGCGGGAGCCGGCAGATACGCAGTATTTT CASSLRREPADTQYF . TRBV27 TRBD2 TRBJ2-3
TGTGCCAGCAGCCTTATCAGGGGCACTGAAGCTTTCTTT CASSLIRGTEAFF few TRBV7-3 . TRBJ1-1
TGTGCCAGCAGTATCCGGGACAGGATCTTTATCGGGGAGCTGTTTTTT CASSIRDRIFIGELFF few TRBV5-6 TRBD1 TRBJ2-2
TGCGCCAGCAGCCAAGGACCGGCCGGGGAGCTGTTTTTT CASSQGPAGELFF . TRBV4-1 . TRBJ2-2
TGTGCCAGCAGCCGCTTCTGGACCCTCACCACTGAAGCTTTCTTT CASSRFWTLTTEAFF few TRBV7-9 . TRBJ1-1
TGCGCCAGCGCGCCAGGGGTTGGTGGCTACACCTTC CASAPGVGGYTF few TRBV5-1 . TRBJ1-2
TGCGCCAGCAGCTTGCAGCCGACAGCCCCTAGGGATACGCAGTATTTT CASSLQPTAPRDTQYF . TRBV5-1 . TRBJ2-3
TGTGCCAGCAGTTACTACAGGGGTGGCTACACCTTC CASSYYRGGYTF . TRBV5-6 TRBD1 TRBJ1-2
TGTGCCAGCAGTTTACGGACTAGCGGGAGGACGGCACATACGCAGTATTTT CASSLRTSGRTAHTQYF many TRBV12-3/TRBV12-4 TRBD2 TRBJ2-3
TGCGCCAGCAGTGCCGGGACAGGTGTCATGAACACTGAAGCTTTCTTT CASSAGTGVMNTEAFF . TRBV10-2 TRBD1 TRBJ1-1
TGCGCCAGCAGCCAAGATCACGACGGCGGGAATCAGCCCCAGCATTTT CASSQDHDGGNQPQHF many TRBV4-3 . TRBJ1-5
TGTGCCAGCAGCTCACGGACCGCCGGGGAGCTGTTTTTT CASSSRTAGELFF few TRBV7-7 . TRBJ2-2
TGCAGTGCTAGGCCCCACAATGAGCAGTTCTTC CSARPHNEQFF many TRBV20-1 . TRBJ2-1
TGTGCCAGCAGCCTCCACGGACAGGGGGTTGGGATGAACACTGAAGCTTTCTTT CASSLHGQGVGMNTEAFF . TRBV6-1 TRBD1 TRBJ1-1
TGTGCCAGCAGCTTCGAAAGGGGGAGGAAGACCCAGTACTTC CASSFERGRKTQYF . TRBV7-2 . TRBJ2-5
TGTGCCAGCAGCGGGGGACAGGAGACCTACGAGCAGTACTTC CASSGGQETYEQYF few TRBV7-9 TRBD1 TRBJ2-7
TGTGCCAGCAGTGAAATAGAAGCGGGACAGGGGTTTTCCTACAATGAGCAGTTCTTC CASSEIEAGQGFSYNEQFF . TRBV25-1 TRBD1 TRBJ2-1
TGTGCCAGCGGTTACAGCGGGATCTATGGCTACACCTTC CASGYSGIYGYTF few TRBV12-3/TRBV12-4 . TRBJ1-2
TGTGCCAGTAGTATAGAGGGCCCTTTTTCAGGGGGAAAGACCCAGTACTTC CASSIEGPFSGGKTQYF few TRBV19 TRBD1 TRBJ2-5
TGCAGTGCTAGAGATCCGACTTACTACAATGAGCAGTTCTTC CSARDPTYYNEQFF few TRBV20-1 . TRBJ2-1
TGCGCCAGCAGCCAATTAGGGACAGGGGACTACGAGCAGTACTTC CASSQLGTGDYEQYF . TRBV4-1 TRBD1 TRBJ2-7
TGCAGTGCTAGTACACGACTTGGGGCCAACGTCCTGACTTTC CSASTRLGANVLTF . TRBV20-1 . TRBJ2-6